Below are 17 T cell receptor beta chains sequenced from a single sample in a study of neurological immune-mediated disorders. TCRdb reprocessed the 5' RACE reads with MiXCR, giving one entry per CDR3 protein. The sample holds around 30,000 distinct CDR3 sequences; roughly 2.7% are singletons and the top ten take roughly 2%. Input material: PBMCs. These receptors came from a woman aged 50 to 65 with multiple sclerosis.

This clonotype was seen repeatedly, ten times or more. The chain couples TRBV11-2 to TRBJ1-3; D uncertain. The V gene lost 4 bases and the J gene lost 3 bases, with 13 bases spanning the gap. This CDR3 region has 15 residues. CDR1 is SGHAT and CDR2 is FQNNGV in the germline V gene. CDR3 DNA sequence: TGTGCCAGCAGCTCGCTCCGGATAAATGGAAACACCATATATTTT. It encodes CASSSLRINGNTIYF.

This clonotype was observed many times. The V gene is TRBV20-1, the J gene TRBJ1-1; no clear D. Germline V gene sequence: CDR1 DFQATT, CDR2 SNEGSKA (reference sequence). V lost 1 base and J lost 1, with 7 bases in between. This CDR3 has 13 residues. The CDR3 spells CSARVGQNTEAFF. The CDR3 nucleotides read TGCAGTGCTAGAGTCGGGCAGAACACTGAAGCTTTCTTT.

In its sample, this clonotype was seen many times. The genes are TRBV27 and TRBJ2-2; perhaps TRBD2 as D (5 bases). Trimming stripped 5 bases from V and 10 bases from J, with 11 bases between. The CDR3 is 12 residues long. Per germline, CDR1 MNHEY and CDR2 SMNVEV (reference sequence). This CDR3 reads CASSLRGVELFF. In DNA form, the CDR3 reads TGTGCCAGCAGTCTCCGGGGAGTGGAGCTGTTTTTT.

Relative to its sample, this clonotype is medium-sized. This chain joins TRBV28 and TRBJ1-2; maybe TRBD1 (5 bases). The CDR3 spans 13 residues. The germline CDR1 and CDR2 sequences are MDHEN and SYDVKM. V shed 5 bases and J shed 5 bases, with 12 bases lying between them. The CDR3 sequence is CASSRTSPYGYTF. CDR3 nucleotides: TGTGCCAGCAGTCGGACAAGCCCTTATGGCTACACCTTC.

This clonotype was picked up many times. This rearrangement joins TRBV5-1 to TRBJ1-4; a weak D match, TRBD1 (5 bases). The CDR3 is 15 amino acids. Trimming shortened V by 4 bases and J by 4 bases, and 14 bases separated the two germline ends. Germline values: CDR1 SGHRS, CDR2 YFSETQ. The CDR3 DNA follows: TGCGCCAGCAGCGTAGGGGACGTCATTAATGAAAAACTGTTTTTT. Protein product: CASSVGDVINEKLFF.

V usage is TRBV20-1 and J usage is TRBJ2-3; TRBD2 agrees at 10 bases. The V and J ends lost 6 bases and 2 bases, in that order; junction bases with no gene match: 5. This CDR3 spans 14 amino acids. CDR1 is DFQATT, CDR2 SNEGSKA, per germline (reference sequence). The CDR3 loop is CSAKREGFTDTQYF. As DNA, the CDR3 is TGCAGTGCCAAGCGGGAGGGCTTCACAGATACGCAGTATTTT.

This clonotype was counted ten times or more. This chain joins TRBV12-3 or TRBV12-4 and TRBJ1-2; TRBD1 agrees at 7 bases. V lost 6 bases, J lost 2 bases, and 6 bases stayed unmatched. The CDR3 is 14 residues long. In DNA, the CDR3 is TGTGCCAGCAGGAAGGACAGGCTCAACTATGGCTACACCTTC. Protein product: CASRKDRLNYGYTF.

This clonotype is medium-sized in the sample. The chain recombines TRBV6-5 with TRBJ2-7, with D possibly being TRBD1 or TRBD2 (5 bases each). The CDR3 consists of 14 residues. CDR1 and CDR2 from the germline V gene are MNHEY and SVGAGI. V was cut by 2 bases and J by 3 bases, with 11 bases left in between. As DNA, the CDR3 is TGTGCCAGCAGTTACCTCCGTGGGGGCTACGAGCAGTACTTC. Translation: CASSYLRGGYEQYF.

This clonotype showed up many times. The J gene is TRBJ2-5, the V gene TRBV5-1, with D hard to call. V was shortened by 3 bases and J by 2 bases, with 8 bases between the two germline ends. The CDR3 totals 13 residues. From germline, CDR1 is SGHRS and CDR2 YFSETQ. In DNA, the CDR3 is TGCGCCAGCAGCTCTCTCCGTCAAGAGACCCAGTACTTC. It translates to CASSSLRQETQYF.

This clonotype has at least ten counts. CDR3: CSVAPDRDGTEAFF. CDR3 in DNA: TGCAGCGTCGCGCCGGACAGGGACGGCACTGAAGCTTTCTTT. The chain is built from TRBV29-1 and TRBJ1-1; 8 positions agree with TRBD1. J was trimmed by 4 bases and V by 6 bases; bases with no gene match: 10. CDR3 length: 14 residues. In germline, CDR1 is SQVTM, CDR2 ANQGSEA.

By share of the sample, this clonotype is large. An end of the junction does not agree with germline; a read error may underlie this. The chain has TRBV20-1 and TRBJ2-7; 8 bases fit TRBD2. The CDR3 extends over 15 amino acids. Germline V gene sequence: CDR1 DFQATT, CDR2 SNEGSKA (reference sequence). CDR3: CSAREAGDSPTLILF. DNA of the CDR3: TGCAGTGCTAGGGAAGCGGGGGACTCCCCTACCCTAATCCTCTTC.

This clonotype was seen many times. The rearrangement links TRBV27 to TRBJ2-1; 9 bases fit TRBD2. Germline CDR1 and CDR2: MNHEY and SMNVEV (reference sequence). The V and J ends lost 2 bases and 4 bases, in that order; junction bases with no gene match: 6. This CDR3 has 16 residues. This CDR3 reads CASSLTVAGEYNEQFF. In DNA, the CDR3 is TGTGCCAGCAGTTTAACGGTAGCGGGAGAATACAATGAGCAGTTCTTC.

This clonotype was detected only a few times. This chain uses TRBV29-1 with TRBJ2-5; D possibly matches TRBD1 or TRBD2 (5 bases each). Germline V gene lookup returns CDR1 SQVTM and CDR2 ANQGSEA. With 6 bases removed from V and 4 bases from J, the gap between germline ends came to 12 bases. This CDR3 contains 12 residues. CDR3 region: CSVATGGETQYF. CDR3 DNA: TGCAGCGTGGCCACAGGAGGAGAGACCCAGTACTTC.

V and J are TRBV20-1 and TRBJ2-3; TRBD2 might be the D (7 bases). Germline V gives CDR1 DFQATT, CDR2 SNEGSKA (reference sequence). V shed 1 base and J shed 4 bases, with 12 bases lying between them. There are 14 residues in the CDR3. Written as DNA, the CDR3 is TGCAGTGCTAGAGCCCGAGGGGGGGCAGATACGCAGTATTTT. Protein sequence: CSARARGGADTQYF.

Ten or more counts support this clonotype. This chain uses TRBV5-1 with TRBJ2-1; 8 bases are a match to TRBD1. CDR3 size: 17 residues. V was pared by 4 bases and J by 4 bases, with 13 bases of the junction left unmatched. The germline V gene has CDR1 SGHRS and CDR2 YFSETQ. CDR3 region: CASSQGAGMLEYNEQFF. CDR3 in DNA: TGCGCCAGCAGCCAGGGGGCGGGGATGCTGGAGTACAATGAGCAGTTCTTC.

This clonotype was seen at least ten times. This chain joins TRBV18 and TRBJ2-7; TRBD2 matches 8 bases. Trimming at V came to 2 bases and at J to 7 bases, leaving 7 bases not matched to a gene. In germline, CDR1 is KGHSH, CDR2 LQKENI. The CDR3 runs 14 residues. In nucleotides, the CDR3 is TGTGCCAGCTCACCATCGGCGGGAGGTGGGGAGCAGTACTTC. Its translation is CASSPSAGGGEQYF. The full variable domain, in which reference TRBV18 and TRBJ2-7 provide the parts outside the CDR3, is NAGVMQNPRHLVRRRGQEARLRCSPMKGHSHVYWYRQLPEEGLKFMVYLQKENIIDESGMPKERFSAEFPKEGPSILRIQQVVRGDSAAYFCASSPSAGGGEQYFGPGTRLTVT.

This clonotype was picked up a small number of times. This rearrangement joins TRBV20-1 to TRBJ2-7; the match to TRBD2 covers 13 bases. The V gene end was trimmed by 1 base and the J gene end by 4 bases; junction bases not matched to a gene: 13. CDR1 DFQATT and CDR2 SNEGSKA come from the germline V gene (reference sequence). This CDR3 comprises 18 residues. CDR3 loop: CSARAPIRTSGSPYEQYF. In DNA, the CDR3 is TGCAGTGCTAGAGCTCCTATCAGGACTAGCGGGAGTCCATACGAGCAGTACTTC.